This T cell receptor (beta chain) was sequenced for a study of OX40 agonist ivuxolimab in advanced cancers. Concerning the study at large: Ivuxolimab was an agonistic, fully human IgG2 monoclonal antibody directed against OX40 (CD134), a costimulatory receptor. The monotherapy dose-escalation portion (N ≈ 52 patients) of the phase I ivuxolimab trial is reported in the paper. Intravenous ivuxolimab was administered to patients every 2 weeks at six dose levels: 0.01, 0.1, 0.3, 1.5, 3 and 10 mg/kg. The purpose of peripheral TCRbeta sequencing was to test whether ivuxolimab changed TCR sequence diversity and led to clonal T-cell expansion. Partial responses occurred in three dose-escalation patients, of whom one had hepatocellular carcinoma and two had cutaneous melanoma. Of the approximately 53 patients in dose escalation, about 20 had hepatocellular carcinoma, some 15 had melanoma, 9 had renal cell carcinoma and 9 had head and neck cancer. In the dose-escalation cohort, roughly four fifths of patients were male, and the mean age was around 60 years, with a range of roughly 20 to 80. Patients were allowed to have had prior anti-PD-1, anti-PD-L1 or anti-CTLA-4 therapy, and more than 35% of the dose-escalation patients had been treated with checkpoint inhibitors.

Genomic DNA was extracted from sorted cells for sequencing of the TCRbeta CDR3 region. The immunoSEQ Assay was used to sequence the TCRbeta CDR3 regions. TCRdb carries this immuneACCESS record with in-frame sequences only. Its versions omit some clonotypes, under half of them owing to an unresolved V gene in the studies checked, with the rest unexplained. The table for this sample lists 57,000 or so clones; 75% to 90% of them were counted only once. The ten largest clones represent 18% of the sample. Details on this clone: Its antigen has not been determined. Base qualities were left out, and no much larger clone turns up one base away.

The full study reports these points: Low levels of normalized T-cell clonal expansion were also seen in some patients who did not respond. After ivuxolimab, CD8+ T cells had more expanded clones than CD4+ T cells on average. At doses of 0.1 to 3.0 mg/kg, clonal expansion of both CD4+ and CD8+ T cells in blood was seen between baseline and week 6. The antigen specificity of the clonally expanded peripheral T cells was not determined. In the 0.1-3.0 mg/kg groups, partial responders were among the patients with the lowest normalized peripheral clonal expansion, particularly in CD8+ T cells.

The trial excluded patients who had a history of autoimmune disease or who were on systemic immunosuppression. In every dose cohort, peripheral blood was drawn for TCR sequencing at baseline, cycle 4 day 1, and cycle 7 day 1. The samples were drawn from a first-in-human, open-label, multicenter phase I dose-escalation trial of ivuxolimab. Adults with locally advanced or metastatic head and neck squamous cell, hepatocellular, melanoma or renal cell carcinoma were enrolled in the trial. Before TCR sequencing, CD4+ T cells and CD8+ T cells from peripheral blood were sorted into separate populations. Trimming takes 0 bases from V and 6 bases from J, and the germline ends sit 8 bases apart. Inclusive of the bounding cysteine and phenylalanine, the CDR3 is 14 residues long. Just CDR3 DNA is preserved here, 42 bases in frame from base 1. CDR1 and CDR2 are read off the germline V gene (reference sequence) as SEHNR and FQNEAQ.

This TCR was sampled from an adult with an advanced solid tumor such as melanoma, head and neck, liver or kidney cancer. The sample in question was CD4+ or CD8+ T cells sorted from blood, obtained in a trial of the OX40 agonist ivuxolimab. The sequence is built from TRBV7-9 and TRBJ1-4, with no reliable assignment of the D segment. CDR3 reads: CASSLAGRDEKLFF. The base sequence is TGTGCCAGCAGCTTAGCAGGGAGGGATGAAAAACTGTTTTTT.